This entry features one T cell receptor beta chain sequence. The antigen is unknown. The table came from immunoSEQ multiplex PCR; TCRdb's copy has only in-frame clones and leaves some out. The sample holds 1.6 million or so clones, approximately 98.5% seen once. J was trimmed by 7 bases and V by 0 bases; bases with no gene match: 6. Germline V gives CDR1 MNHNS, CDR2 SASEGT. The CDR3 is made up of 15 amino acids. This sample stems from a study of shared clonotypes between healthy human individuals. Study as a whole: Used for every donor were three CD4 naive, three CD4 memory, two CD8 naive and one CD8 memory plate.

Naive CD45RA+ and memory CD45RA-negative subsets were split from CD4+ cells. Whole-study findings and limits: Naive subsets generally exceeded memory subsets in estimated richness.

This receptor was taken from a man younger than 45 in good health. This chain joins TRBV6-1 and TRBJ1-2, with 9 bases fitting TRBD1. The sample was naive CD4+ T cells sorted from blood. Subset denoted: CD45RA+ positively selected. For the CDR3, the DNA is TGTGCCAGCAGTGAAGCGAAAGGACAGGGGACTGGCTACACCTTC. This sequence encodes CASSEAKGQGTGYTF.